The 22 T cell receptor beta chains below all came from one sample that was sequenced in a study of brain T cells in children with intractable seizures. The time point is: blood from clinic visit 5 months post-surgery; TSC patient then seizure free. The repertoire was sequenced with immunoSEQ multiplex PCR; TCRdb's copy has only in-frame clones and lacks some. The data show about 340,000 clones, with 93% seen just once and roughly 5.8% held by the top ten. Here the sequenced sample was peripheral blood, taken less than 6 months after surgery. The receptors were gathered from a boy younger than two with tuberous sclerosis and intractable seizures.

In its sample, this clone was seen once. V and J are TRBV5-1 and TRBJ2-7; 8 nucleotides match TRBD1. Per the germline V gene, CDR1 is SGHRS and CDR2 is YFSETQ. The V and J ends lost 0 bases and 2 bases, in that order; junction bases with no gene match: 7. CDR3 length: 16 amino acids. CDR3 coding DNA: TGCGCCAGCAGCTTGGTTCCAGGGGGCGCGCCCTACGAGCAGTACTTC. It encodes CASSLVPGGAPYEQYF.

There are a few counts of this clone. V and J are TRBV11-3 and TRBJ2-7; 7 nucleotides align to TRBD2. The CDR3 totals 14 residues. In germline, CDR1 is SGHNT, CDR2 YENEEA. Trimming cost V 1 base and J 0 bases; bases outside gene matches: 0. CDR3 sequence (DNA): TGTGCCAGCAGCTTAGGGACTAGCTCCTACGAGCAGTACTTC. This gives the protein CASSLGTSSYEQYF.

The chain joins TRBV3-1 (or the pseudogene TRBV3-2) to TRBJ1-5, with D unresolved. The germline V and J ends were trimmed by 1 base and 7 bases, with 11 bases remaining between them. This CDR3 region has 14 residues. CDR1 and CDR2 (germline): LGHDT, YNNKEL (reference sequence). DNA of the CDR3: TGTGCCAGCAGCCAAGGGATGCGTGGACAGCCCCAGCATTTT. Amino acids: CASSQGMRGQPQHF.

This chain joins TRBV3-1 (or the pseudogene TRBV3-2) and TRBJ2-5; 7 positions match TRBD2. The trim removed 1 base at V and 5 bases at J, leaving 7 bases unmatched. This CDR3 has 15 residues. The germline V gene has CDR1 LGHDT and CDR2 YNNKEL (reference sequence). The CDR3 DNA sequence: TGTGCCAGCAGCCAAGGGGGGGGAGCTGTCGAGACCCAGTACTTC. Its translation is CASSQGGGAVETQYF.

The chain uses TRBV5-6 and TRBJ1-2; 9 bases match TRBD1. V was clipped by 4 bases and J by 5 bases; unmatched bases: 6. The CDR3 contains 14 residues. Germline V gene sequence: CDR1 SGHDT, CDR2 YYEEEE. In nucleotides, the CDR3 is TGTGCCAGCAGCCCGGGGACAGGGATTTATGGCTACACCTTC. Its protein is CASSPGTGIYGYTF.

The rearrangement joins TRBV29-1 to TRBJ2-7; D gene uncertain. The CDR3 spans 12 residues. Germline lookup yields CDR1 SQVTM and CDR2 ANQGSEA. Deletions cut 1 base from V and 4 bases from J, with 8 bases between. CDR3 sequence: CSVEGLAYEQYF. The CDR3 DNA reads as TGCAGCGTTGAAGGATTAGCTTACGAGCAGTACTTC.

The rearrangement joins TRBV6-5 to TRBJ1-1; 7 nucleotides align to TRBD1. Looked up from germline, CDR1 is MNHEY and CDR2 is SVGAGI. V gave up 8 bases and J gave up 1 base; unmatched junction bases: 10. CDR3 length: 15 amino acids. The CDR3: CASRQGGRGNTEAFF. The DNA for the CDR3 is TGTGCCAGCCGCCAGGGGGGCAGGGGGAACACTGAAGCTTTCTTT.

This chain uses TRBV10-3 with TRBJ1-2; D is undetermined. CDR3 size: 13 residues. In germline, CDR1 is ENHRY, CDR2 SYGVKD. DNA for the CDR3: TGTGCAAGCAACGGGGAGACTCCCTATGGCTACACCTTC. The encoded protein is CASNGETPYGYTF.

The chain employs TRBV6-5 and TRBJ2-7; perhaps TRBD2 as D (5 bases). CDR1 is MNHEY and CDR2 is SVGAGI in the germline V gene. With 6 bases removed from V and 3 bases from J, the gap between germline ends came to 18 bases. The CDR3 consists of 15 residues. CDR3 in amino acids: CASRIGIHIDYEQYF. CDR3 in DNA: TGTGCCAGCAGGATCGGGATACATATCGACTACGAGCAGTACTTC.

J is TRBJ1-5 and V is TRBV7-9; D call uncertain. The CDR3 consists of 13 residues. Trimming shortened V by 5 bases and J by 6 bases, and 11 bases separated the two germline ends. CDR1 and CDR2 from the germline V gene are SEHNR and FQNEAQ (reference sequence). CDR3 DNA: TGTGCCAGCAGCCCCGACGGGAGTCAGCCCCAGCATTTT. Translation: CASSPDGSQPQHF. The complete variable domain, with remaining parts taken from reference TRBV7-9 and TRBJ1-5, reads DTGVSQNPRHKITKRGQNVTFRCDPISEHNRLYWYRQTLGQGPEFLTYFQNEAQLEKSRLLSDRFSAERPKGSFSTLEIQRTEQGDSAMYLCASSPDGSQPQHFGDGTRLSIL.

The CDR3 DNA is TGTGCCAGCAGTAAGGTCGGAGGAGGGAATCAGCCCCAGCATTTT. Protein product: CASSKVGGGNQPQHF. This chain uses TRBV27 with TRBJ1-5; D call uncertain. The germline V gene has CDR1 MNHEY and CDR2 SMNVEV (reference sequence). V gave up 5 bases and J gave up 4 bases, with 15 bases separating them. This CDR3 is 15 amino acids long.

The chain combines TRBV7-8 with TRBJ2-2, with D unclear. The V gene's germline CDR1 is SGHVS and CDR2 FQNEAQ. The CDR3 extends over 13 amino acids. V was cut by 4 bases and J by 0 bases, with 3 bases left in between. The CDR3 protein is CASSWPNTGELFF. CDR3 DNA sequence: TGTGCCAGCAGCTGGCCGAACACCGGGGAGCTGTTTTTT.

This clone appeared many times. The chain couples TRBV4-1 to TRBJ1-1, with D unresolved. V lost 3 bases to trimming and J lost 4 bases, with 12 bases between them. Germline lookup yields CDR1 MGHRA and CDR2 YSYEKL. This CDR3 contains 14 residues. CDR3 DNA sequence: TGCGCCAGCAGCCACTCTACTTGGGGCACTGAAGCTTTCTTT. It is translated as CASSHSTWGTEAFF.

The chain links TRBV2 to TRBJ2-1, with 11 bases aligning to TRBD1. Trimming removed 6 bases from V and 0 bases from J; junction bases left unmatched: 10. This CDR3 contains 18 residues. Germline V gene sequence: CDR1 SNHLY, CDR2 FYNNEI. The CDR3 is CASRGEDRGRTSYNEQFF. The CDR3 DNA reads TGTGCCAGCAGGGGAGAGGACAGGGGGCGAACCTCCTACAATGAGCAGTTCTTC.

The V and J genes are TRBV19 and TRBJ2-1, with 10 bases matching TRBD1. This CDR3 spans 14 amino acids. V lost 7 bases, J lost 5 bases, and 5 bases stayed unmatched. Germline V CDR1 and CDR2: LNHDA, SQIVND (reference sequence). The CDR3 spells CASKTGGSDNEQFF. The CDR3 DNA reads TGTGCCAGTAAGACAGGGGGCTCGGACAATGAGCAGTTCTTC.

The CDR3 region is CASSASEMNTEAFF. The CDR3 DNA is TGTGCCAGCAGCGCTAGTGAGATGAACACTGAAGCTTTCTTT. V is TRBV7-9 and J is TRBJ1-1; no clear D gene. CDR1 SEHNR and CDR2 FQNEAQ come from the germline V gene (reference sequence). Between the trimmed V and J ends, which lost 5 bases and 0 bases, there was a span of 10 bases. CDR3 length: 14 residues.

The genes are TRBV28 and TRBJ2-7, with a tentative D call TRBD2 (6 bases). Trimming took 7 bases from V and 0 from J, leaving 16 bases between them. This CDR3 contains 15 residues. Germline V gene data show CDR1 as MDHEN and CDR2 as SYDVKM. The CDR3 here is CASTWFGGFSYEQYF. The CDR3 coding sequence is TGTGCCAGCACCTGGTTCGGAGGGTTCTCCTACGAGCAGTACTTC.

The CDR3 is CASSPSQGRNYGYTF. The CDR3 DNA is TGTGCCAGCAGTCCTTCTCAGGGCCGTAACTATGGCTACACCTTC. The chain couples TRBV6-5 to TRBJ1-2; TRBD1 is a possible D gene (5 bases). Germline-derived CDR1 and CDR2 are MNHEY and SVGAGI. The CDR3 covers 15 residues. Trimming took off 5 bases at V and 1 base at J, with 14 bases between the two ends.

This chain connects TRBV6-6 to TRBJ1-2, with a tentative D call TRBD1 (6 bases). The CDR3 runs to 13 residues. Germline-derived CDR1 and CDR2 are MNHNY and SVGAGI (reference sequence). Trimming took off 5 bases at V and 2 bases at J, with 9 bases between the two ends. The CDR3 reads CASSHGQNYGYTF. The CDR3 DNA is TGTGCCAGCAGTCACGGACAGAACTATGGCTACACCTTC.

This chain uses TRBV27 with TRBJ1-1, with a possible D match to TRBD1 (5 bases). Between the trimmed V and J ends, which lost 5 bases and 6 bases, there was a span of 16 bases. The germline V gene encodes CDR1 MNHEY and CDR2 SMNVEV (reference sequence). This CDR3 region has 14 residues. The CDR3 bases are TGTGCCAGCAGTCTTCTCCCCAGGGTATCTGAAGCTTTCTTT. Its translation: CASSLLPRVSEAFF.

J is TRBJ1-3 and V is TRBV7-6; a weak D match, TRBD1 (5 bases). The germline V and J ends were trimmed by 5 bases and 5 bases, with 16 bases remaining between them. There are 15 residues in the CDR3. Germline CDR1 reads SGHVS; CDR2 reads FNYEAQ. The CDR3 spells CASSADSAERNTIYF. The DNA for the CDR3 is TGTGCCAGCAGCGCCGACAGTGCCGAAAGAAACACCATATATTTT.

The genes are TRBV30 and TRBJ1-1; TRBD1 might be the D (6 bases). V dropped 4 bases and J dropped 4 bases, with 16 bases sitting between them. The germline CDR1 and CDR2 sequences are GTSNPN and SVGIG (reference sequence). The CDR3 runs 14 residues. In nucleotides, the CDR3 is TGTGCCTGGAATTCCCAGGGGTTGGGCACTGAAGCTTTCTTT. Its translation: CAWNSQGLGTEAFF.